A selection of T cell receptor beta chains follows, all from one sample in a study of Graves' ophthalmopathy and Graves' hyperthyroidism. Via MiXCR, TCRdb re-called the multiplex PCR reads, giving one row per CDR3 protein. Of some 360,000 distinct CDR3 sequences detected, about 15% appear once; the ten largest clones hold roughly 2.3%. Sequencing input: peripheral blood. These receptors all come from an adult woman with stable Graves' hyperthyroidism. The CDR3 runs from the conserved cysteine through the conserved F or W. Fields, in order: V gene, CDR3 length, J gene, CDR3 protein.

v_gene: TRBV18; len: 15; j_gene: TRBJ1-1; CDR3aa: CASSPPAGADTESFF
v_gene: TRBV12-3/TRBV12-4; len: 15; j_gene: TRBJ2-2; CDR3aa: CASRELAVNTGELFF
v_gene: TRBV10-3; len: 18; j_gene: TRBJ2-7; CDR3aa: CAISESGTSGRRSYEQYF
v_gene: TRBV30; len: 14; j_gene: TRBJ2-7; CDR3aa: CAWSLDRSSYEQYF
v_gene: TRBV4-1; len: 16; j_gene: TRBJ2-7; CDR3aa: CASSQEPGYSSYEQYF
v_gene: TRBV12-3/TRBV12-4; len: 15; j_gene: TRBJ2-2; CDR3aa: CASSRGLQNTGELFF
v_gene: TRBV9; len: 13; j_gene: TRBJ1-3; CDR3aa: CASSTPSGNTIYF
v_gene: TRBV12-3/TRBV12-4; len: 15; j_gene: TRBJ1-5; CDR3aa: CASSPPPGLNQPQHF
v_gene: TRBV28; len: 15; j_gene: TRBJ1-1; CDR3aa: CASSLQGRFYSEAFF
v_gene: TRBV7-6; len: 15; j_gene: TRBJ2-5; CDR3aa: CASSPGPGLAATQYF
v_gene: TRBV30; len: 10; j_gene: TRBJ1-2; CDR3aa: CAWGRTGYTF
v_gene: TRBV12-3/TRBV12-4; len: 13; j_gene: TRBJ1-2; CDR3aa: CASTGVLGYGYTF
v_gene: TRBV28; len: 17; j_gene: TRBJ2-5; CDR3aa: CASSFPSGSWGGETQDF
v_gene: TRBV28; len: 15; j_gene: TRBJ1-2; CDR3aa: CASSPPGQGLDGYTF
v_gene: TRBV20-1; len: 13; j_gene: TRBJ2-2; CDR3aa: CSARRRGSGELFF
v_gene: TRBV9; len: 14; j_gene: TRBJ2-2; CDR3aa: CASSAGAYTGELFF
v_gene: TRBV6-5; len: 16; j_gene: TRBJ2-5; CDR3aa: CASSYRPGLGRETQYF
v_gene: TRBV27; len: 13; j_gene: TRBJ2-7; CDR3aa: CASSLTPFSEQYF
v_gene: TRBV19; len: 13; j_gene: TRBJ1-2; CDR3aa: CASSIGTNYGYTF
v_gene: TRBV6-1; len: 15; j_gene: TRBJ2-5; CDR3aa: CASTGTDRGIRTQYF
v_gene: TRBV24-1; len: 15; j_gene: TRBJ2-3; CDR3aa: CATSDLGDSTDTQYF
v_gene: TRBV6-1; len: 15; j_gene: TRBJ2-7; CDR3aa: CASRGLRQGAYEQYF
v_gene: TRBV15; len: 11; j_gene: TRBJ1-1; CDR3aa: CASITSAEAFF
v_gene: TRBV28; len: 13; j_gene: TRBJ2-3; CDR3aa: CASRDLRTDTQYF
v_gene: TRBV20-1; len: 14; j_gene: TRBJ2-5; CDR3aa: CSARDRTGDETQYF
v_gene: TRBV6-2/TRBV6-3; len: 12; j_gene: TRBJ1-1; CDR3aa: CASGRGLTEAFF
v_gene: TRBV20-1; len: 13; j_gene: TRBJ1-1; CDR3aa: CSAIRTGGGEAFF
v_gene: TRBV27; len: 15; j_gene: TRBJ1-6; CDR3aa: CASSPDTTNSSPLHF
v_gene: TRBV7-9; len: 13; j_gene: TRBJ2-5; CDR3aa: CASQAGGPETQYF
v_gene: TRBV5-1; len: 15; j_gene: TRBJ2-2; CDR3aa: CASKSGQTNTGELFF
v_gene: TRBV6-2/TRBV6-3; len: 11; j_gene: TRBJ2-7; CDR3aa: CASSFWYEQYF
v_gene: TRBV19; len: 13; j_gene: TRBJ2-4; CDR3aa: CASSETGTWIQYF
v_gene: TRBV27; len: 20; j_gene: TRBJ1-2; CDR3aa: CASSFSLGRGGQGSAYGYTF
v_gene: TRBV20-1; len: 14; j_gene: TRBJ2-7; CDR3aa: CSAPRLAEPYEQYF
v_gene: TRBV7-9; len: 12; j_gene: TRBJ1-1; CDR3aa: CASSLNGAEAFF
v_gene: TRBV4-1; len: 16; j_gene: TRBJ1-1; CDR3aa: CASSQDRAVLNTEAFF
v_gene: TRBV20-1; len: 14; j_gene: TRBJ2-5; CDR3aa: CSARDSYESETQYF
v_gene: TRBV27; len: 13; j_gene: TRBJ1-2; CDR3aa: CASSLGTGRGYTF
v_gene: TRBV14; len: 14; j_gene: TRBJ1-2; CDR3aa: CASSQGLRGWGYTF
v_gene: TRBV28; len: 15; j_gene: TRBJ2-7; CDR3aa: CASSPLDRGRREQYF
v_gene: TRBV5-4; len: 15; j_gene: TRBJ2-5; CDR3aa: CASSLAGDGKETQYF
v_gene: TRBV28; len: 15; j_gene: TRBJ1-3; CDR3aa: CASSSPGTGGNTIYF
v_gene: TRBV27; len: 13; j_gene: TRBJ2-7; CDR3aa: CASSRGLTYEQYF
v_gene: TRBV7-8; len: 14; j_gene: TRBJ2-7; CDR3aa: CASSLELGLSEQYF
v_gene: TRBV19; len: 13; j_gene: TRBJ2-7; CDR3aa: CASSLAGGREQYF
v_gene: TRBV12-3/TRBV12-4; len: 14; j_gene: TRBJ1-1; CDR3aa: CASHGRNQNTEAFF
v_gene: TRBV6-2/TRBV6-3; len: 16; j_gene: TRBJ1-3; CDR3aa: CASRSTPGTAGNTIYF
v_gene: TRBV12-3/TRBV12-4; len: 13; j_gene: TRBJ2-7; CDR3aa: CASRVRRGYEQYF
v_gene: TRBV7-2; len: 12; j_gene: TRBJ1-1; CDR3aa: CASSRDSYEAFF
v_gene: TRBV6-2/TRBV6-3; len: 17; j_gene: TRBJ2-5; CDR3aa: CASSTRWPAGVQETQYF
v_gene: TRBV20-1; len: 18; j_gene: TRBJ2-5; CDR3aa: CSAREPPSAGGGIVTQYF